The T cell receptor beta chain under discussion was sequenced for a study of T cell repertoires in cytomegalovirus infection. Study details: From public TCR beta signatures came an indication of both CMV infection and matching HLA type.

At least ten counts were recorded for this clonotype. What it binds is not known. Study-wide results and limits: Carriers of CMV and the relevant HLA type were discriminated by public TCR beta frequency. Dominating the ex vivo response were HLA-C-restricted CMV-specific TCR beta clonotypes.

TCRdb re-derived calls from the reads in MiXCR, one entry per CDR3 protein. The data hold hundreds of thousands of distinct CDR3 sequences, with under 20% observed a single time. V shed 5 bases and J shed 6 bases, with 11 bases lying between them. Germline lookup yields CDR1 SGHTA and CDR2 FQGNSA. The CDR3 contains 13 residues. V and J are TRBV7-2 and TRBJ1-5, with a tentative D call TRBD1 (6 bases). The sample consisted of PBMCs. This TCR was sampled from a human donor in good health (CMV status not recorded). Some clones in this sample may be carry-over from other donors' samples. CDR3 nucleotide sequence: TGTGCCAGCAGCACAGGGTTCGCTCAGCCCCAGCATTTT. Protein sequence: CASSTGFAQPQHF.